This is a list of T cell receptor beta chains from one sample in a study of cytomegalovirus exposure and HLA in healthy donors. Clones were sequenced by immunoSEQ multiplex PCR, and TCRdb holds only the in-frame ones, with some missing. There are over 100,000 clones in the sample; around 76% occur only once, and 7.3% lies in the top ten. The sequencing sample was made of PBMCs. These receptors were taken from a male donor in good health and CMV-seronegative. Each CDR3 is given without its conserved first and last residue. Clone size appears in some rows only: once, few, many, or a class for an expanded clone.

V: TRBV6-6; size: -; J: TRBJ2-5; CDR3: ASSLGPPPKETQY
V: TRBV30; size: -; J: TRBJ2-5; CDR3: AWSLAGGMGQY
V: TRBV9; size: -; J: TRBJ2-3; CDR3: ASSVDPGETDTQY
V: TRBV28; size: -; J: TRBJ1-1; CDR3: ASSKKTGGEWWAF
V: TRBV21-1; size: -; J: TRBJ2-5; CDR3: ASSGGRETQY
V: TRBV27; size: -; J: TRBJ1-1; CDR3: ASRPPGGGYTEAF
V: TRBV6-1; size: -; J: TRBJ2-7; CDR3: ASSFRLGGEQY
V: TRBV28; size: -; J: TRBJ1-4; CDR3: ASSPGEREKLF
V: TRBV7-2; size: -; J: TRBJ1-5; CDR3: ASSQTNTGFQPQH
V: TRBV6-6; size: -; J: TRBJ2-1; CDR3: ASSSQGAGYNEQF
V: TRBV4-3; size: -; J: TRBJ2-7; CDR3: ASSQDRLSTYEQY
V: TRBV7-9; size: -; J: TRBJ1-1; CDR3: ASDGEMNTEAF
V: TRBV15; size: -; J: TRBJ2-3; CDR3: ATSKPLGRESTDTQY
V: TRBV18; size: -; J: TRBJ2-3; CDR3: ASSPPREGTDTQY
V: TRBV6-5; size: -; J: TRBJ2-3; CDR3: ASSYNFGSGDTQY
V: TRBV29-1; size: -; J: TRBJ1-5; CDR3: SVGQGNQPQH
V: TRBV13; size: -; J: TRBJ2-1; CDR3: ASSLGRPSPVNEQF
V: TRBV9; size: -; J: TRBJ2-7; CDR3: ASSPELSSYEQY
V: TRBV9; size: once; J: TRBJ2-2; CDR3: ASSVAPTSGRPHTGELF
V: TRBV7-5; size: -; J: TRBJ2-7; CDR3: ARSFNKSPFEQY
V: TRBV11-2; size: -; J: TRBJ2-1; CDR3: ASSRYSAGSSYNEQF
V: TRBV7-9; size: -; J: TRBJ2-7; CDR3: ASSLGTGRHEQY
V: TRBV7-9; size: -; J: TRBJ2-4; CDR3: ASSATSGGKNIQY
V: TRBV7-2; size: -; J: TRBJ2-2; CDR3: ASSGGTSLTGELF
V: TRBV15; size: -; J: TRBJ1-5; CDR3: ATRLQGASGQPQH
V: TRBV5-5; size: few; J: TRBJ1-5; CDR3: ASSGGQPNQPQH
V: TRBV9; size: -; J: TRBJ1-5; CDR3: ASGSRGGVNQPQH
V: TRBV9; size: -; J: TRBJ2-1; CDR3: ASSPSGRGYNEQF